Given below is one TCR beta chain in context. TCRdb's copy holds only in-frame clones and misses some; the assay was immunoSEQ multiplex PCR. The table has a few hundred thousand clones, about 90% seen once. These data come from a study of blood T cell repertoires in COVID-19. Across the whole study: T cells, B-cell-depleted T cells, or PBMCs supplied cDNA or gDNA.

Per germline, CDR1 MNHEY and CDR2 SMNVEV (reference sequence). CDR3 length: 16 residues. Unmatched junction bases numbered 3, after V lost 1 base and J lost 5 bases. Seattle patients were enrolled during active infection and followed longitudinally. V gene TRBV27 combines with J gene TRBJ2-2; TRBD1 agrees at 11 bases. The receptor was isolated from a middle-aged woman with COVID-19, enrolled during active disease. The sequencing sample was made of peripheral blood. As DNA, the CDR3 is TGTGCCAGCAGTTTATGGGGGACAGGGGGGACCGGGGAGCTGTTTTTT. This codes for CASSLWGTGGTGELFF.